These T cell receptor beta chains were read from a single sample in a study of T cells in Graves' hyperthyroidism and ophthalmopathy. MiXCR, run by TCRdb on the multiplex PCR reads, gives a single entry per CDR3 protein. This sample has under 350,000 distinct CDR3 sequences, with about 20% found just once. What was sequenced was blood. The receptors come from a woman in her forties or fifties with Graves' hyperthyroidism. Both conserved end residues are part of each CDR3. D genes are given only for firm matches. Expanded clones get a size class; other rows say once, few or many, or leave the size out.

J gene	CDR3 length	clone size	V gene	D gene	CDR3 DNA	CDR3 protein
TRBJ1-1	14	-	TRBV30	-	TGTGCCTGGAGTTCCAGGGGTCGTCACACTGAAGCTTTCTTT	CAWSSRGRHTEAFF
TRBJ2-3	17	many	TRBV12-3/TRBV12-4	TRBD2	TGTGCCAGCAGCCGACTAGCGGGATTGACGGGCTCAGATACGCAGTATTTT	CASSRLAGLTGSDTQYF
TRBJ2-2	16	-	TRBV30	TRBD2	TGTGCCTGGAGCAGACTAGCGGGAGTGCGAAACGGGGAGCTGTTTTTT	CAWSRLAGVRNGELFF
TRBJ1-6	14	few	TRBV3-1	TRBD1	TGTGCCAGCGGCGGACAGGACGGAGATTCACCCCTCCACTTT	CASGGQDGDSPLHF
TRBJ2-2	15	-	TRBV27	TRBD1	TGTGCCAGATGGGACAGCAGATCGAACACCGGGGAGCTGTTTTTT	CARWDSRSNTGELFF
TRBJ2-3	16	many	TRBV11-2	TRBD2	TGTGCCAGCAGCGGGCGGGGGGCCGCAGGTCCAGATACGCAGTATTTT	CASSGRGAAGPDTQYF
TRBJ2-5	15	-	TRBV20-1	TRBD2	TGCAGTGTTAGTTCTCTAGCGGGAGGGCTGGAGACCCAGTACTTC	CSVSSLAGGLETQYF
TRBJ2-5	15	many	TRBV6-5	TRBD2	TGTGCCAGCAGTTACTCGCCGGGAGGATTGGAGACCCAGTACTTC	CASSYSPGGLETQYF
TRBJ1-1	14	-	TRBV10-1	-	TGCGCCAGCAGCCCCGGGCTGTCGGGCACTGAAGCTTTCTTT	CASSPGLSGTEAFF
TRBJ1-6	13	-	TRBV7-8	-	TGTGCCAGCAGCTACACAGCCAGTTCACCCCTCCACTTT	CASSYTASSPLHF
TRBJ1-5	17	-	TRBV28	-	TGTGCCAGCAGGACCCAGTGGGGGGCCCTTAGCAATCAGCCCCAGCATTTT	CASRTQWGALSNQPQHF
TRBJ2-3	13	-	TRBV30	-	TGTGCCTGGAGCCCCGGCGAGGGTGAGGGGCAGTATTTT	CAWSPGEGEGQYF
TRBJ2-1	14	many	TRBV20-1	-	TGCAGTGCTCGAGTCCCCGCTTCCTACAATGAGCAGTTCTTC	CSARVPASYNEQFF
TRBJ1-2	15	few	TRBV6-1	-	TGTGCCACCAAAGTTCCGGCGTTGGGGAACTATGGCTACACCTTC	CATKVPALGNYGYTF
TRBJ2-4	15	few	TRBV5-1	-	TGCGCCAGCAGCTTGGGACCAGCCTTGGGAAACATTCAGTACTTC	CASSLGPALGNIQYF
TRBJ1-2	13	-	TRBV6-2/TRBV6-3	-	TGTGCCAGCAGCACCAGGGGTCGCTATGGCTACACCTTC	CASSTRGRYGYTF
TRBJ2-1	14	-	TRBV5-1	-	TGCGCCAGCAGCTCCGGTAATTCCGCGAATGAGCAGTTCTTC	CASSSGNSANEQFF
TRBJ2-7	13	many	TRBV12-3/TRBV12-4	TRBD2	TGTGCCAGCAAGGCGGGAGGGCCCCACGAGCAGTACTTC	CASKAGGPHEQYF
TRBJ2-5	14	-	TRBV20-1	-	TGCAGTGCTGGCCAGGACAGCGCTCTGGAGACCCAGTACTTC	CSAGQDSALETQYF
TRBJ2-7	15	-	TRBV12-3/TRBV12-4	-	TGTGCCAGCAACCTGGGGCAGGTGAGCCTCCACGAGCAGTACTTC	CASNLGQVSLHEQYF
TRBJ2-3	11	few	TRBV2	-	TGTGCCAGCTCGAGGGTAGATACGCAGTATTTT	CASSRVDTQYF
TRBJ1-5	15	few	TRBV9	-	TGTGCCAGCAGCGTAGGGGTCGGAAAAAATCAGCCCCAGCATTTT	CASSVGVGKNQPQHF
TRBJ1-2	16	-	TRBV7-9	TRBD1	TGTGCCAGCAGCTTAGCTTCTATCGGGACAGGGGTTGGCTACACCTTC	CASSLASIGTGVGYTF
TRBJ2-3	14	few	TRBV27	TRBD2	TGTGCCGGACTTTGGCGGGAGGAGGCAGATACGCAGTATTTT	CAGLWREEADTQYF
TRBJ1-1	14	-	TRBV5-1	-	TGTGCCAGCAGCGCACCGGGCCTCGGAACTGAAGCTTTCTTT	CASSAPGLGTEAFF
TRBJ1-4	12	-	TRBV28	-	TGTGCCAGCAGTTTATTGGGGGAAAAACTGTTTTTT	CASSLLGEKLFF
TRBJ2-1	12	few	TRBV5-1	-	TGCGCCAGCAGCTTGCCGGACAATGAGCAGTTCTTC	CASSLPDNEQFF
TRBJ1-1	13	many	TRBV12-3/TRBV12-4	-	TGTGCCAGCAGTTATGGCCGTAGGACTGAAGCTTTCTTT	CASSYGRRTEAFF
TRBJ1-2	14	many	TRBV12-3/TRBV12-4	TRBD1	TGTGCCAGCAGTTTAGCAGGGGGCGGCTATGGCTACACCTTC	CASSLAGGGYGYTF
TRBJ1-1	12	many	TRBV30	-	TGTGCCTGGAGTGTACAAACCCACGAAGCTTTCTTT	CAWSVQTHEAFF
TRBJ2-1	16	many	TRBV27	-	TGTGCCAGCAGTTCAAACAGGGAGGGCTCCTACAATGAGCAGTTCTTC	CASSSNREGSYNEQFF
TRBJ2-3	14	-	TRBV29-1	TRBD1	TGCAGCGTTGAATTAACACAGGGGGTCGATACGCAGTATTTT	CSVELTQGVDTQYF
TRBJ2-1	18	-	TRBV2	-	TGTGCCAGCATCCTACTTAAGGAATCGGGACGGATTTACAATGAGCAGTTCTTC	CASILLKESGRIYNEQFF
TRBJ2-1	15	many	TRBV19	-	TGTGCCAGTAGTCTAGACAGCCCGGGGTACAATGAGCAGTTCTTC	CASSLDSPGYNEQFF
TRBJ2-7	12	many	TRBV12-3/TRBV12-4	TRBD1	TGTGCCAGCAGTTTAAGGGGGCACGAGCAGTACTTC	CASSLRGHEQYF
TRBJ1-3	17	-	TRBV13	-	TGTGCCAGCAGCTTAGGTAACCCAAGGGGGACCGGAAACACCATATATTTT	CASSLGNPRGTGNTIYF
TRBJ2-5	13	many	TRBV20-1	-	TGCAGTGCCCCGGGACTTTTCCAAGAGACCCAGTACTTC	CSAPGLFQETQYF
TRBJ2-5	14	few	TRBV28	TRBD1	TGTGCCAGCAGTCGACAGGGGAGTTGGGAGACCCAGTACTTC	CASSRQGSWETQYF
TRBJ1-4	15	-	TRBV19	TRBD1	TGTGCCAGTAGTTCCACAGGGGGAGGTAATGAAAAACTGTTTTTT	CASSSTGGGNEKLFF
TRBJ1-2	12	-	TRBV2	-	TGTGCCAGCAGCCGGGACTTACTCGGCTACACCTTC	CASSRDLLGYTF
TRBJ2-3	15	-	TRBV12-3/TRBV12-4	TRBD1	TGTGCCAGCAGCACCACAGGGGTGAGCACAGATACGCAGTATTTT	CASSTTGVSTDTQYF
TRBJ2-3	16	many	TRBV6-1	TRBD2	TGTGCCAGCAGTGAAGCTGACGGGGGGGCCCCAGATACGCAGTATTTT	CASSEADGGAPDTQYF
TRBJ2-7	16	-	TRBV4-1	-	TGCGCCAGCAGCCAAGGTTTTCTCCACGGGAGCTACGAGCAGTACTTC	CASSQGFLHGSYEQYF
TRBJ1-1	16	many	TRBV3-1	-	TGTGCCAGCAGCCAAGACGTGGGGGGCGCTGGCACTGAAGCTTTCTTT	CASSQDVGGAGTEAFF